The text below deals with one T cell receptor (beta chain). Its binding antigen is unknown. Base qualities are not at hand, and no much larger clone is one base apart. The junction shows trimming of 2 bases on V and 4 bases on J, plus 12 bases between the germline ends. From the cysteine through the phenylalanine, the CDR3 covers 14 amino acids. The kept DNA is CDR3 alone, 42 bases in frame from the first base. The germline V gene gives CDR1 as MGHRA and CDR2 as YSYEKL. The sample originates from a study of cytomegalovirus exposure and HLA in healthy donors (dated by TCRdb to 2016 to 2017). For the wider study: In an earlier analysis of roughly 500 of the donors, roughly 300 Gb of sequence data and 117 million unique TCR beta sequences from about 179 million T cells were reported. Typing coverage differed by locus: A, B, C, DRB1 and DQB1 were typed in about 629-640 donors, DQA1 in around 500, DPA1 in 600 to 610, and DPB1 in just under 490. The study aimed to test whether signatures of past pathogen exposure could be identified by cataloging public T cell receptors. Among the roughly 400 genotyped donors, 81% belonged to the genetic ancestry cluster associated with self-reported Caucasian donors. In a later analysis, previously published TCR beta repertoires from about 640 donors were re-analyzed and high-resolution HLA genotyping was added so that TCR occurrence patterns could be studied. Donor age, sex, ethnicity and CMV serostatus were compiled together with the repertoire data. Every discovery cohort repertoire had been produced on one sequencing platform. Because of strong linkage in the cohort, 4 to 6 DR-DQ haplotypes were treated as single units for association and clustering. Both class I and class II loci were covered by HLA typing, at four-digit resolution. Using immunosequencing, the study profiled T cell repertoires from some 670 subjects and related those repertoires to cytomegalovirus serostatus. On average, roughly 250,000 unique TCR beta nucleotide sequences were sequenced per donor among a few hundred genotyped donors of the cohort, with 15% to 20% of those sequences being non-productive. A later genetic analysis took genome-wide SNP genotypes for about 55% of the 666 donors and used that subset as a discovery cohort. An earlier analysis of 450 to 750 of the donors used high-throughput TCR beta sequencing to judge whether each TCR beta V gene segment behaved as functional or pseudogenic. A separate validation cohort of roughly 110 different subjects was used in addition to the roughly 700-subject first cohort. Roughly 300 gigabases of sequencing data and 70 million to 95 million unique TCR sequences made up an early release that covered roughly 670 HLA-typed donors. Rather than drawing on any new phenotypic data, the later analysis identified candidate immune exposures from TCR beta sequences and the way those sequences occurred across donors. The study combined high-throughput TCR immunosequencing, statistical association of individual TCRs with disease status, and machine learning to predict cytomegalovirus infection status. Study-wide findings and limitations: A cluster of highly shared sequence variants was judged likely to represent a technical artifact of the sequencing pipeline. In a later analysis, HLA-associated TCR beta chains were found to be more clonally expanded and to have lower generation probabilities than equally common non-associated chains. In a later analysis, the rate of TCR association differed among HLA loci, with DRB1 alleles having the most associated TCRs and HLA-C alleles having the fewest. Several of the top co-occurrence clusters appeared to be linked to parvovirus B19, influenza, CMV and Epstein-Barr virus, according to a later analysis. It was suggested by the authors that the approach could potentially be generalized to other disease states and immunological phenotypes. Linkage disequilibrium might explain the correlated functional status among segregating V segments, but an unknown experimental factor could not be ruled out. A later analysis found that most CMV-associated TCR beta chains appeared HLA-restricted, with HLA associations seemingly driven largely by CMV exposure. In vitro tests confirmed that three of the cytomegalovirus-associated TCR beta chains recognize cytomegalovirus antigens. This cohort had only TCR beta chains sequenced, and the lack of alpha or paired-chain data limited which features could be detected. When HLA alleles, especially DR and DQ, strongly co-occurred, attributing TCR associations to individual alleles was difficult. V-gene and J-gene trimming of TCR beta chains was associated with a missense DCLRE1C variant in a later genetic analysis, and the association was replicated in an independent cohort. A further reported finding was that TCR beta sequences accurately predicted the HLA-A and HLA-B alleles for most subjects in the first cohort. A later genetic analysis reported fewer N-insertions in productive TCRs among donors in an Asian-associated ancestry cluster than the approximately 670-donor mean. Because HLA typing was unavailable for some donors at each locus, only the typed subset was used in association tests. A later analysis associated about 16,000 TCR beta sequences with specific HLA alleles at a false discovery rate of 0.05. About 17 rarely observed V segments, including chromosome 9 orphons, were excluded from the earlier analysis of a few hundred of the donors because counts were too low. Some IMGT-functional V segments, including TRBV6-2 and TRBV6-3, could not be distinguished by the 87-base-pair reads and were therefore excluded. CMV serostatus was the only immune exposure information available for the cohort. Across donors, most TCR sequences were observed very rarely, whereas some public TCRs were present in many individuals. Broadly in line with IMGT annotations, most TCR beta V segments showed up in productive rearrangements about 87% or about 30% of the time in an earlier analysis of 450 to 750 of the donors. Roughly uniform sequencing depth across donors was assumed in presence/absence analyses, although this assumption may not hold. Cytomegalovirus status was reported to be diagnosed by the classifier with high specificity and sensitivity in both the original and validation cohorts. In the study, 164 TCR beta chains were listed as associated with cytomegalovirus.

Libraries were made using the immunoSEQ multiplex PCR assay. The multiplex PCR relied on a mix of 60 forward primers for TCR Vbeta segments and 13 reverse primers for TCR Jbeta segments. The CDR3 region of rearranged TCR beta genes was amplified from genomic DNA by a multiplex PCR assay. The Illumina HiSeq System was used to sequence the amplified TCR beta libraries as 87-base-pair reads. Per the authors' processing: Across the 640 or so repertoires, a later analysis counted 75 million to 90 million unique TCR beta chains, around 11 million of which were shared by at least two donors. A nearest-neighbor algorithm error-corrected the raw reads and collapsed the reads into unique sequences, merging closely related sequences to remove PCR and sequencing errors. Alignment of CDR3 sequences to IMGT reference sequences was used to assign V, D and J gene segments. For a sequence to be retained, a match of at least six nucleotides to both a V gene segment and a J gene segment was required. A rearrangement counted as productive if the CDR3 had no stop codons and remained in frame with V and J, and every other rearrangement counted as non-productive. Following IMGT convention, CDR3 was defined as the stretch from the second conserved V-encoded cysteine up to the conserved J-encoded phenylalanine. The earlier analysis of a few hundred of the donors excluded sequences that lacked an unambiguous match to a single V gene segment. An earlier analysis of over 450 of the donors classified V segments as functional when productive rearrangements were above 56.7% and as segregating when the standard deviation between donors was above 5%. A statistical classification framework was built to diagnose cytomegalovirus status from the catalog of TCR beta chain sequences. A later analysis assigned V and J genes by comparing TCR nucleotide sequences with IMGT/GENE-DB human TR gene sequences. The TCRdist pipeline was used in a later analysis to assign CDR3 sequences and most-parsimonious VDJ recombination scenarios. In a later analysis, every TCR beta chain was defined by the combination of its CDR3 amino acid sequence and its V-gene family, and reads without a unique V-gene family were dropped. To address suspected cross-contamination and a sequencing artifact, a later analysis removed a few hundred highly shared, low-generation-probability nucleotide sequences. In a later analysis, a clonal expansion index was calculated for each public chain from normalized within-repertoire ranks of inferred template counts. A later analysis computed generation probabilities with a VDJ recombination model fitted to out-of-frame rearrangements, and checked the results against IGoR. A later analysis scored TCR-TCR, TCR-HLA and TCR-CMV co-occurrence with hypergeometric tests, applying a repertoire-size bias correction to TCR pairs. False discovery rates were estimated in a later analysis by permuting HLA or CMV assignments 20 times. In a later analysis, co-occurring TCRs were grouped using DBSCAN, with TCRdist sequence similarity added in when clustering inside HLA-allele-positive subsets. Repertoires with fewer than 30,000 or more than 120,000 public chains were left out of co-occurrence clustering, as were four to six repertoires with anomalous nucleotide sharing. The source is immuneACCESS, and TCRdb retained only in-frame sequences with V and J called. Part of the clones is not carried over; for the studies checked, unresolved V genes explain less than half of this, and the remainder is unexplained. V and J calls and clone size are those listed in that table; D and trimming were worked out from the DNA. The sample data list 85,000 to 120,000 clones, and 55% to 80% of these were observed just once. Around 5% of the sample is in the top ten clones.

The cohort was made up of approximately 670 healthy bone marrow donors. All cohort members were sampled while nominally healthy, although unrecorded immune exposures were likely present. Of the approximately 610 cohort members, 250 to 300 had positive CMV serostatus and 350 to 450 had negative CMV serostatus, and CMV serostatus was not recorded for the donor. A peripheral blood sample was provided by each donor, and peripheral blood mononuclear cells were used for TCR beta sequencing. The Qiagen DNeasy Blood Extraction Kit was used to extract genomic DNA from the blood cell samples. The sequence derives from a human donor in good health. The V and J segments used are TRBV4-1 and TRBJ2-7; the D gene cannot be named for sure. The specimen was PBMCs. The CDR3 amino acid sequence is: CASSQRSPGYEQYF. The DNA is as follows: TGCGCCAGCAGCCAAAGGTCTCCCGGGTACGAGCAGTACTTC.